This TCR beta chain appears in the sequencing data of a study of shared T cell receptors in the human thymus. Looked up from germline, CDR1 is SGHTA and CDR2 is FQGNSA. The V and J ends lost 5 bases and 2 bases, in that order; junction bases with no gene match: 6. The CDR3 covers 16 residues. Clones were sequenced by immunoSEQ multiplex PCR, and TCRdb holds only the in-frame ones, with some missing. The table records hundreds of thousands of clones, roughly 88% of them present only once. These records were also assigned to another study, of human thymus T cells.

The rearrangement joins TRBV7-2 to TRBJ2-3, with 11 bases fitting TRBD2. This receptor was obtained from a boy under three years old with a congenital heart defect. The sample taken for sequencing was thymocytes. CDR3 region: CASSEGLAGPTDTQYF. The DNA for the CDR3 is TGTGCCAGCAGCGAAGGACTAGCGGGTCCCACAGATACGCAGTATTTT.